This TCR beta chain is from a study of T-cell memory formation after mild COVID-19. Looking at the study overall: In these data, TCR clusters were largely donor specific.

From germline, CDR1 is SGHRS and CDR2 YFSETQ. V dropped 1 base and J dropped 1 base, with 10 bases sitting between them. The CDR3 sequence is 15 residues long. This clonotype was seen more than once but under ten times. Using its own MiXCR run on the 5' RACE reads, TCRdb lists one record per CDR3 protein. The data hold about 130,000 distinct CDR3 sequences, with more than 15% observed a single time. The TCR was taken from a man between 18 and 35 years old who had mild COVID-19 (a few samples of this study predate the infection). Cell type and time point are not known. What was sequenced was PBMCs or a T cell subset sorted from them (not recorded which). The chain has TRBV5-1 and TRBJ2-3; the D is unclear. The CDR3 region has the DNA TGCGCCAGCAGCTTGTCTGACTTCCGCACAGATACGCAGTATTTT. Protein sequence: CASSLSDFRTDTQYF.